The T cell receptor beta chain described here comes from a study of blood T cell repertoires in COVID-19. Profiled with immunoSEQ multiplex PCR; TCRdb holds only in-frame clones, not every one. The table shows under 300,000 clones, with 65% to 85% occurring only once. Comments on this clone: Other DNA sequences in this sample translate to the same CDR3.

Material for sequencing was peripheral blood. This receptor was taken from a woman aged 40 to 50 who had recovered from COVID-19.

CDR3 residues: CASSRDRGNYGYTF. The CDR3 DNA is TGTGCCAGCAGTCGGGACAGGGGGAACTATGGCTACACCTTC. The V gene is TRBV6-5, the J gene TRBJ1-2; 11 nucleotides align to TRBD1. With 5 bases clipped from V and 2 bases from J, the junction kept 1 base outside the gene matches. The V gene's germline CDR1 is MNHEY and CDR2 SVGAGI. This CDR3 is built from 14 residues.